This passage covers 30 T cell receptor beta chains from one sample sequenced in a study of radiation and T cells in renal cell carcinoma. Sequencing was performed with immunoSEQ multiplex PCR; in TCRdb, only in-frame clones are kept and a portion is missing. The sample has 110,000 to 150,000 clones; approximately 82% are singletons. The time point is: baseline pretreatment blood. Treatment noted: 15 Gy SBRT to primary tumor, nephrectomy 4 weeks later. Specimen: blood, collected from a patient whose treatment included radiotherapy and nephrectomy. The receptors derive from a woman between 45 and 65 years old with renal cell carcinoma.

The rearrangement joins TRBV28 to TRBJ2-7; possible D gene TRBD1, 6 bases. The germline V gene encodes CDR1 MDHEN and CDR2 SYDVKM. The V gene lost 3 bases and the J gene lost 6 bases, with 9 bases spanning the gap. The CDR3 totals 12 residues. The CDR3 reads CASSLQGTEQYF. For the CDR3, the DNA is TGTGCCAGCAGTTTGCAGGGGACCGAGCAGTACTTC.

The V gene is TRBV6-6, the J gene TRBJ1-1; D may be TRBD1 (5 bases). V shed 6 bases and J shed 1 base, with 9 bases lying between them. CDR3 length equals 13 residues. Germline loops: CDR1 MNHNY, CDR2 SVGAGI (reference sequence). The CDR3 bases are TGTGCCAGCAGCCGCGGGACGAACACTGAAGCTTTCTTT. Amino acid sequence: CASSRGTNTEAFF.

This chain joins TRBV7-2 and TRBJ1-1, with 7 nucleotides matching TRBD1. Losses at the gene ends were 0 bases for V and 0 bases for J; bases not matched to a gene: 1. In germline, CDR1 is SGHTA, CDR2 FQGNSA. The CDR3 is 15 residues long. CDR3 DNA sequence: TGTGCCAGCAGCTTAGCGGGACAGATGAACACTGAAGCTTTCTTT. Protein product: CASSLAGQMNTEAFF. The entire variable domain, with the rest obtained from reference TRBV7-2 and TRBJ1-1, is as follows: GAGVSQSPSNKVTEKGKDVELRCDPISGHTALYWYRQSLGQGLEFLIYFQGNSAPDKSGLPSDRFSAERTGGSVSTLTIQRTQQEDSAVYLCASSLAGQMNTEAFFGQGTRLTVV.

The chain is built from TRBV7-2 and TRBJ2-7, with unresolved D. The CDR3 loop spans 13 amino acids. The germline V gene encodes CDR1 SGHTA and CDR2 FQGNSA. Between the trimmed V and J ends, which lost 3 bases and 1 base, there was a span of 7 bases. CDR3 DNA: TGTGCCAGCAGCTTTGGGTGGTCCTACGAGCAGTACTTC. Amino acids: CASSFGWSYEQYF.

The chain couples TRBV6-1 to TRBJ2-1; 9 positions match TRBD1. Germline V gene data show CDR1 as MNHNS and CDR2 as SASEGT. The V and J ends lost 9 bases and 7 bases, in that order; junction bases with no gene match: 13. The length of the CDR3 is 15 residues. CDR3 bases: TGTGCCAGACTATCACCGGGACAGGGCTTAAATGAGCAGTTCTTC. This translates into CARLSPGQGLNEQFF.

The chain recombines TRBV6-4 with TRBJ2-2; D unresolved. The V gene's germline CDR1 is MRHNA and CDR2 SNTAGT. Between the trimmed V and J ends, which lost 3 bases and 5 bases, there was a span of 7 bases. The CDR3 is made up of 13 amino acids. CDR3 nucleotide sequence: TGTGCCAGCAGTGAACGAGAGACCGGGGAGCTGTTTTTT. This encodes CASSERETGELFF.

J is TRBJ1-2 and V is TRBV7-9; the match to TRBD1 covers 10 bases. Trimming removed 5 bases from V and 4 bases from J; junction bases left unmatched: 7. This CDR3 contains 15 residues. CDR1 SEHNR and CDR2 FQNEAQ come from the germline V gene (reference sequence). CDR3 DNA sequence: TGTGCCAGCAGCGTCTCGGGACAGGGGTCCTATGGCTACACCTTC. Its protein product is CASSVSGQGSYGYTF.

This chain connects TRBV7-9 to TRBJ2-1; 7 bases map to TRBD1. The CDR3 loop spans 13 amino acids. Germline V gene data show CDR1 as SEHNR and CDR2 as FQNEAQ (reference sequence). Trimming took 4 bases from V and 5 from J; bases not matched to a gene: 2. Here the CDR3 reads CASSSGGDNEQFF. In DNA form, the CDR3 reads TGTGCCAGCAGCTCAGGGGGTGACAATGAGCAGTTCTTC.

This clone was seen only a few times. The V call is TRBV7-2, the J call TRBJ2-7; D is undetermined. The CDR3 consists of 13 residues. Trimming left V 5 bases short and J 5 bases short, with 13 bases between. Per the germline V gene, CDR1 is SGHTA and CDR2 is FQGNSA. This CDR3 reads CASSPSRVDEQYF. CDR3 nucleotides: TGTGCCAGCAGCCCTTCCCGGGTGGACGAGCAGTACTTC.

The chain uses TRBV7-2 and TRBJ1-5; 8 nucleotides match TRBD1. Trimming removed 6 bases from V and 5 bases from J; junction bases left unmatched: 9. Germline lookup yields CDR1 SGHTA and CDR2 FQGNSA. The CDR3 runs to 15 residues. In DNA, the CDR3 is TGTGCCAGCAGTACATTCCAGGGGGCGCATCAGCCCCAGCATTTT. This gives the protein CASSTFQGAHQPQHF.

The chain combines TRBV2 with TRBJ1-2; 8 bases are shared with TRBD1. J gave up 3 bases and V 3 bases, and 3 bases lay outside the gene matches. This CDR3 is 14 amino acids long. Germline V gene sequence: CDR1 SNHLY, CDR2 FYNNEI. CDR3 amino acids: CASSDQGADYGYTF. DNA of the CDR3: TGTGCCAGCAGTGACCAGGGGGCAGACTATGGCTACACCTTC.

The chain employs TRBV5-4 and TRBJ2-3; no definite D call. Germline CDR1 is SGHNT and CDR2 is YYREEE (reference sequence). V shed 2 bases and J shed 2 bases, with 9 bases lying between them. The length of the CDR3 is 14 residues. CDR3 DNA: TGTGCCAGCAGCTTAGGCCAGGTCACAGATACGCAGTATTTT. Protein sequence: CASSLGQVTDTQYF.

The chain is built from TRBV7-6 and TRBJ1-2; D uncertain. This CDR3 contains 13 residues. Trimming removed 5 bases from V and 5 bases from J, with 12 bases in between. Germline V gives CDR1 SGHVS, CDR2 FNYEAQ. CDR3 nucleotide sequence: TGTGCCAGCAGCCAGCGGGCCGAATATGGCTACACCTTC. Its protein is CASSQRAEYGYTF. Combining the CDR3 with reference TRBV7-6 and TRBJ1-2 gives the whole variable domain GAGVSQSPRYKVTKRGQDVALRCDPISGHVSLYWYRQALGQGPEFLTYFNYEAQQDKSGLPNDRFSAERPEGSISTLTIQRTEQRDSAMYRCASSQRAEYGYTFGSGTRLTVV.

This rearrangement joins TRBV29-1 to TRBJ1-1; D remains ambiguous. Looked up from germline, CDR1 is SQVTM and CDR2 is ANQGSEA. With 6 bases removed from V and 4 bases from J, the gap between germline ends came to 9 bases. The CDR3 is 11 amino acids. This CDR3 reads CSVWEVTEAFF. The DNA of the CDR3 is TGCAGCGTCTGGGAAGTCACTGAAGCTTTCTTT.

V and J are TRBV7-9 and TRBJ1-2, with D tentatively TRBD1 (6 bases). From germline, CDR1 is SEHNR and CDR2 FQNEAQ (reference sequence). V lost 6 bases to trimming and J lost 8 bases, with 16 bases between them. CDR3 length: 13 residues. CDR3 bases: TGTGCCAGCAGTCAATCTGGCGGGGGCGGCTACACCTTC. Residues: CASSQSGGGGYTF.

The rearrangement uses TRBV6-5 and TRBJ1-2; the match to TRBD1 covers 9 bases. Germline values: CDR1 MNHEY, CDR2 SVGAGI. The CDR3 contains 16 residues. The V gene end was trimmed by 4 bases and the J gene end by 3 bases; junction bases not matched to a gene: 9. CDR3: CASSSDRGRGDYGYTF. CDR3 in DNA: TGTGCCAGCAGTTCGGACAGGGGAAGAGGCGACTATGGCTACACCTTC.

The CDR3 DNA sequence: TGTGCCAGCAGCGGGACACCCTACGAGCAGTACTTC. It is translated as CASSGTPYEQYF. The chain has TRBV7-9 and TRBJ2-7; perhaps TRBD1 as D (6 bases). V dropped 5 bases and J dropped 2 bases, with 7 bases sitting between them. This CDR3 region has 12 residues. Germline V gives CDR1 SEHNR, CDR2 FQNEAQ (reference sequence). Combining the CDR3 with reference TRBV7-9 and TRBJ2-7 gives the whole variable domain DTGVSQNPRHKITKRGQNVTFRCDPISEHNRLYWYRQTLGQGPEFLTYFQNEAQLEKSRLLSDRFSAERPKGSFSTLEIQRTEQGDSAMYLCASSGTPYEQYFGPGTRLTVT.

The chain combines TRBV5-4 with TRBJ1-1; D may be TRBD1 (5 bases). V was trimmed by 3 bases and J by 10 bases, leaving 13 bases between them. The length of the CDR3 is 12 residues. Germline lookup yields CDR1 SGHNT and CDR2 YYREEE (reference sequence). CDR3 sequence reads: CASSYGTETAFF. The CDR3 DNA is TGTGCCAGCAGCTATGGGACGGAAACAGCTTTCTTT.

The rearrangement links TRBV5-1 to TRBJ1-6, with TRBD1 matching 10 bases. CDR1 and CDR2 from the germline V gene are SGHRS and YFSETQ. The CDR3 has 16 residues. V trimming: 4 bases; J trimming: 10 bases; junction bases outside the gene matches: 11. CDR3 protein: CASSPGTGDGESPLHF. The DNA of the CDR3 is TGCGCCAGCAGCCCCGGGACAGGGGATGGGGAATCACCCCTCCACTTT.

V and J are TRBV28 and TRBJ1-2, with a tentative D call TRBD1 (6 bases). Germline loops: CDR1 MDHEN, CDR2 SYDVKM. Trimming removed 5 bases at V and 8 bases at J, with 21 bases between. This CDR3 spans 15 amino acids. The CDR3: CASSQTRRGAAGYTF. As DNA, the CDR3 is TGTGCCAGCAGTCAAACGCGGCGGGGGGCGGCGGGCTACACCTTC.

The chain recombines TRBV5-1 with TRBJ2-7, with unresolved D. V was trimmed by 4 bases and J by 6 bases, leaving 8 bases between them. The CDR3 runs 11 residues. Germline CDR1 reads SGHRS; CDR2 reads YFSETQ. CDR3 nucleotide sequence: TGCGCCAGCAGCGACGTGGGCGAGCAGTACTTC. Translating it yields CASSDVGEQYF.

This sequence joins TRBV11-2 and TRBJ1-1; D is possibly TRBD1 (6 bases). Between the trimmed V and J ends, which lost 8 bases and 6 bases, there was a span of 22 bases. CDR3 length equals 15 residues. Germline assignment: CDR1 SGHAT and CDR2 FQNNGV. The CDR3 DNA reads TGTGCCAGCGGGGGGCCGATAGCCACTCTGGCTGAAGCTTTCTTT. Protein product: CASGGPIATLAEAFF.

The genes are TRBV30 and TRBJ1-2, with 7 bases that match TRBD1. The CDR3 contains 13 residues. After removal of 0 bases from V and 6 bases from J, the junction contained 4 bases not matched to a gene. The germline CDR1 and CDR2 sequences are GTSNPN and SVGIG (reference sequence). The CDR3 reads CAWSVQQGHGYTF. CDR3 coding DNA: TGTGCCTGGAGTGTTCAACAGGGGCATGGCTACACCTTC.

This chain connects TRBV5-1 to TRBJ2-5, with D possibly TRBD2 on 7 matching bases. Germline CDR1 SGHRS, CDR2 YFSETQ. The CDR3 has 15 amino acids. V lost 4 bases, J lost 4 bases, and 17 bases lay in between. The CDR3: CASSGGGAGGETQYF. The CDR3 DNA reads as TGCGCCAGCAGCGGTGGGGGGGCCGGTGGAGAGACCCAGTACTTC.

This clone was observed a few times. This chain connects TRBV18 to TRBJ1-5; D might be TRBD1 (6 bases). Trimming pared 4 bases from V and 1 base from J, leaving 14 bases between. The CDR3 is 16 residues long. CDR1 and CDR2 from the germline V gene are KGHSH and LQKENI. This CDR3 is CASSQNRVGSNQPQHF. In DNA, the CDR3 is TGTGCCAGCTCACAAAACAGGGTAGGAAGCAATCAGCCCCAGCATTTT. The variable domain in full, completed from reference TRBV18 and TRBJ1-5, reads NAGVMQNPRHLVRRRGQEARLRCSPMKGHSHVYWYRQLPEEGLKFMVYLQKENIIDESGMPKERFSAEFPKEGPSILRIQQVVRGDSAAYFCASSQNRVGSNQPQHFGDGTRLSIL.

The chain employs TRBV10-2 and TRBJ1-1; 8 bases align to TRBD1. Trimming took 7 bases from V and 1 from J; bases not matched to a gene: 5. CDR1 WSHSY and CDR2 SAAADI come from the germline V gene. This CDR3 spans 14 amino acids. CDR3 nucleotides: TGCGCCAGCACTCAGGGGGCCGCGAACACTGAAGCTTTCTTT. Its protein product is CASTQGAANTEAFF.

The J gene is TRBJ2-3, the V gene TRBV29-1; tentatively, D is TRBD1 (6 bases). Germline-derived CDR1 and CDR2 are SQVTM and ANQGSEA. The CDR3 contains 13 residues. Trimming took off 3 bases at V and 1 base at J, with 8 bases between the two ends. The CDR3 DNA reads as TGCAGCGTTGAGGGGGCCCGCACAGATACGCAGTATTTT. Translated, it gives CSVEGARTDTQYF.

This chain uses TRBV14 with TRBJ2-7; no clear D. Germline assignment: CDR1 SGHDN and CDR2 FVKESK. V shed 1 base and J shed 6 bases, with 13 bases lying between them. The CDR3 totals 14 residues. CDR3 sequence (DNA): TGTGCCAGCAGCCAAGCCGGGCGGTCCGGCGAGCAGTACTTC. Its protein is CASSQAGRSGEQYF.

This clone was observed a handful of times. The V gene is TRBV5-1, the J gene TRBJ2-7, with no clear D. The CDR3 is 12 amino acids. The V end lost 5 bases, the J end lost 0 bases, and 6 bases lay between the germline ends. Germline loops: CDR1 SGHRS, CDR2 YFSETQ. This CDR3 is CASRQSSYEQYF. Written as DNA, the CDR3 is TGCGCCAGCAGGCAGAGCTCCTACGAGCAGTACTTC.

V usage is TRBV7-2 and J usage is TRBJ1-2, with D perhaps matching TRBD1 (6 bases). V shed 2 bases and J shed 8 bases, with 12 bases lying between them. The germline V gene encodes CDR1 SGHTA and CDR2 FQGNSA. This CDR3 has 13 amino acids. CDR3: CASSLPRGRGYTF. The CDR3 nucleotides read TGTGCCAGCAGCTTACCCAGGGGTCGGGGCTACACCTTC.